This TCR beta chain is from a study of blood T cells in healthy people across ages. Extraction yielded at least 6 micrograms of total RNA per sample. Next came a second PCR, run for roughly 7 to 12 cycles, which used a sample-barcoded 5' primer along with a J-beta primer mix. One entry per CDR3 protein, called by TCRdb with MiXCR from the 5' RACE reads. Of about 670,000 distinct CDR3 sequences listed, 40% to 45% are singletons. Looked up from germline, CDR1 is KGHSH and CDR2 is LQKENI. V lost 6 bases and J lost 0; bases outside the gene matches: 6. The CDR3 contains 15 residues. Sequencing input: blood. The sequence was collected from an elderly man in good health. The chain joins TRBV18 to TRBJ2-7; TRBD1 matches 9 bases. The CDR3 loop is CASSHGQGSSYEQYF. The CDR3 DNA is TGTGCCAGCTCCCACGGACAGGGGAGCTCCTACGAGCAGTACTTC.